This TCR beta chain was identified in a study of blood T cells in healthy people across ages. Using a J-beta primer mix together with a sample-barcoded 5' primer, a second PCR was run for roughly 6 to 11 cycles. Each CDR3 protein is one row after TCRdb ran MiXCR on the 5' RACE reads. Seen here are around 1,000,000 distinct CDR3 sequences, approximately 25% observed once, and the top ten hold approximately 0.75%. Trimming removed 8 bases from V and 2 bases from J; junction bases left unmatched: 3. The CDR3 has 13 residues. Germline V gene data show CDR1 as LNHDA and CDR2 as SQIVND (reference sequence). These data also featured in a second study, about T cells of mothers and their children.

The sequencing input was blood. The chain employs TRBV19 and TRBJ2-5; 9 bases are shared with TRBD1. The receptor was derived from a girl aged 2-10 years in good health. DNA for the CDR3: TGTGCCAGTTCACAGGGGGCTCAAGAGACCCAGTACTTC. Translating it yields CASSQGAQETQYF.